This T cell receptor beta chain was captured in a study of CD8+ T cells in alopecia areata. Study-level background: Patients remained on tofacitinib for 6 to 18 months and then went 6 months without it.

On this clone itself: As yet, its antigen is unknown.

Sequencing relied on a cDNA template that was reverse transcribed from extracted RNA. The table came from immunoSEQ multiplex PCR; TCRdb's copy has only in-frame clones and leaves some out. The table has some 130,000 clones, about 50% seen once; the top ten hold roughly a sixth. Study findings and constraints: Normal skin contains resident alphabeta T cells, and these are also sequenced in scalp samples.

Germline CDR1 reads SGHTA; CDR2 reads FQGTGA. The CDR3 runs to 16 residues. The J segment lost 6 bases and the V segment lost 5 bases, leaving 10 bases of the junction unmatched. The chain is built from TRBV7-3 and TRBJ2-1; 10 positions agree with TRBD2. The sequenced sample was CD8+ T cells sorted from blood, obtained at week 0. The receptor was derived from a human donor with alopecia areata. This CDR3 is CASSPKLAGTPNEQFF. The CDR3 DNA reads TGTGCCAGCAGCCCGAAACTAGCGGGGACCCCCAATGAGCAGTTCTTC.